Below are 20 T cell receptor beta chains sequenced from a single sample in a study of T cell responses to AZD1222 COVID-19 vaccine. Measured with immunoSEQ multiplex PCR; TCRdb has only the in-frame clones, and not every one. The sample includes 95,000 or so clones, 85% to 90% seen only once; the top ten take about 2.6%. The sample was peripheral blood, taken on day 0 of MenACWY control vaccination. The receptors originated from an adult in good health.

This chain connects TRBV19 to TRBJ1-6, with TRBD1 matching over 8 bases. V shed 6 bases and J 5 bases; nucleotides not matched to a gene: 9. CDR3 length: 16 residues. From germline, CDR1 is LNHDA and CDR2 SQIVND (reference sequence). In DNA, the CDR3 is TGTGCCAGTAGATCAAAACAGGGGGGGAATAATTCACCCCTCCACTTT. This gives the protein CASRSKQGGNNSPLHF.

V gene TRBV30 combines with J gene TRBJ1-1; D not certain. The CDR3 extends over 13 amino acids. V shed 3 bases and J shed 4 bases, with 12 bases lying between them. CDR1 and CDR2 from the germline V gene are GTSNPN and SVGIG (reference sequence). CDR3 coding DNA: TGTGCCTGGAGGGAACCGGCCACCACTGAAGCTTTCTTT. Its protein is CAWREPATTEAFF.

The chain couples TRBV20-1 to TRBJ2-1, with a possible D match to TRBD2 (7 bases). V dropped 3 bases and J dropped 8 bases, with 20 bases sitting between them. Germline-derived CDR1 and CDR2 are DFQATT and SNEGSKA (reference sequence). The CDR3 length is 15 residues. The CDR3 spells CSASAGKVRGHEQFF. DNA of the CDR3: TGCAGTGCTAGTGCGGGGAAAGTGCGGGGGCATGAGCAGTTCTTC.

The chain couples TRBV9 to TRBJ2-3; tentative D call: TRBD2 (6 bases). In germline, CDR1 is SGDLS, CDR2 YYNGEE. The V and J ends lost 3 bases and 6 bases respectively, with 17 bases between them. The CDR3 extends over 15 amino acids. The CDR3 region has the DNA TGTGCCAGCAGCGAGGGGACTCACCTGAGGGATACGCAGTATTTT. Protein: CASSEGTHLRDTQYF.

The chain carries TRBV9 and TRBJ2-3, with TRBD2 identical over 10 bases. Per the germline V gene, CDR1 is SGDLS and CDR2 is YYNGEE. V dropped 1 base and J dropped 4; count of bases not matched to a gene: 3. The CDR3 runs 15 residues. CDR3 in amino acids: CASSVSGGGADTQYF. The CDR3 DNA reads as TGTGCCAGCAGCGTAAGCGGGGGGGGCGCAGATACGCAGTATTTT.

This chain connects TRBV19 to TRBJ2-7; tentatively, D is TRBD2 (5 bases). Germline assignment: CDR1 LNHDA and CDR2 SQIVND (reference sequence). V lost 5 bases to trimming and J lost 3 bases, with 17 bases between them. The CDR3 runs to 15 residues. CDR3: CASSPTGSDSYEQYF. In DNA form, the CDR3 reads TGTGCCAGTAGTCCGACGGGATCCGATAGCTACGAGCAGTACTTC.

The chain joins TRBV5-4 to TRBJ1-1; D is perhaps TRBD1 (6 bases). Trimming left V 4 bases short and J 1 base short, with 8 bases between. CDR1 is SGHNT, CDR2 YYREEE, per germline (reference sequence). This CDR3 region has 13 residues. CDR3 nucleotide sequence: TGTGCCAGCAGCCAGACAGGGAACACTGAAGCTTTCTTT. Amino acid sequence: CASSQTGNTEAFF. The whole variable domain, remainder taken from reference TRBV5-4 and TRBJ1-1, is ETGVTQSPTHLIKTRGQQVTLRCSSQSGHNTVSWYQQALGQGPQFIFQYYREEENGRGNFPPRFSGLQFPNYSSELNVNALELDDSALYLCASSQTGNTEAFFGQGTRLTVV.

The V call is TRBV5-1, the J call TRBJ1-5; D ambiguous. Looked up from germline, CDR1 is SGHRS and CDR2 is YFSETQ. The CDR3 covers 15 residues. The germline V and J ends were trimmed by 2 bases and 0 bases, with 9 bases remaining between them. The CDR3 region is CASSLGGNSNQPQHF. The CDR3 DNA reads TGCGCCAGCAGCTTAGGCGGCAATAGCAATCAGCCCCAGCATTTT.

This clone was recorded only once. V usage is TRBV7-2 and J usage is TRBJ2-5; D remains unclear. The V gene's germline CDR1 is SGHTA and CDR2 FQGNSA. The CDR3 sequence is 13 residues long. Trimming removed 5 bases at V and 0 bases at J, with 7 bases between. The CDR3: CASSGTHQETQYF. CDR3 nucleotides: TGTGCCAGCAGCGGTACGCACCAAGAGACCCAGTACTTC.

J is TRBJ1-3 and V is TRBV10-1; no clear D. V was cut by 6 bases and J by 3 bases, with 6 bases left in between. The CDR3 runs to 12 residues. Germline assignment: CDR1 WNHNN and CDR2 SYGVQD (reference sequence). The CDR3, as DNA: TGCGCCAGCAGGGGGTGTGGAAACACCATATATTTT. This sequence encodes CASRGCGNTIYF.

CDR3 in amino acids: CASSFLGGETQYF. As DNA, the CDR3 is TGTGCCAGCAGTTTCTTGGGGGGAGAGACCCAGTACTTC. V is TRBV12-3 or TRBV12-4 and J is TRBJ2-5; perhaps TRBD2 as D (6 bases). The CDR3 has 13 residues. The V and J ends lost 3 bases and 4 bases respectively, with 9 bases between them.

CDR3 sequence: CASSSLDGQGSYEQYF. The CDR3 DNA sequence: TGTGCCAGCAGTTCTCTCGATGGACAGGGGTCCTACGAGCAGTACTTC. The V and J genes are TRBV27 and TRBJ2-7, with 9 nucleotides matching TRBD1. In germline, CDR1 is MNHEY, CDR2 SMNVEV (reference sequence). This CDR3 has 16 residues. Losses at the gene ends were 4 bases for V and 1 base for J; bases not matched to a gene: 8.

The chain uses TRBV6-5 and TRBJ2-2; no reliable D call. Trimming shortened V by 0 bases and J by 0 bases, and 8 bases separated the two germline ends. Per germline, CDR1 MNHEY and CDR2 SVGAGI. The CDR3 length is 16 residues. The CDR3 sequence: CASSYSGLANTGELFF. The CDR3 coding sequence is TGTGCCAGCAGTTACTCGGGCCTAGCGAACACCGGGGAGCTGTTTTTT.

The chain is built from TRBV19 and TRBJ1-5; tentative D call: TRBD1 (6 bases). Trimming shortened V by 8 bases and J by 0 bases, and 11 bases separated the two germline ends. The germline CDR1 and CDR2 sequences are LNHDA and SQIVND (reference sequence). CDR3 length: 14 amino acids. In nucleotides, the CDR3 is TGTGCCAGTGGACAGAGCTATAGCAATCAGCCCCAGCATTTT. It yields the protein CASGQSYSNQPQHF. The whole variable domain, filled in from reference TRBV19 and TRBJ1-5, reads DGGITQSPKYLFRKEGQNVTLSCEQNLNHDAMYWYRQDPGQGLRLIYYSQIVNDFQKGDIAEGYSVSREKKESFPLTVTSAQKNPTAFYLCASGQSYSNQPQHFGDGTRLSIL.

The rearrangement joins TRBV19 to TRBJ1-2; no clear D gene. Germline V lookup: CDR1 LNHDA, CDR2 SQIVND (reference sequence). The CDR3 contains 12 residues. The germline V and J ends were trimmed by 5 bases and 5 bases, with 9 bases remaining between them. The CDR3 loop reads CASSADLYGYTF. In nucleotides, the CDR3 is TGTGCCAGTAGTGCTGATCTGTATGGCTACACCTTC.

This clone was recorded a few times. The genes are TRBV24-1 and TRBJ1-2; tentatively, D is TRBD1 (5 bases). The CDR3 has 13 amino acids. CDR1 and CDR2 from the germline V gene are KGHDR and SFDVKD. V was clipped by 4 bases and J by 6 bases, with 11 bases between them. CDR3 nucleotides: TGTGCCACCAGTGAAAACAGGTGGAATGGCTACACCTTC. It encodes CATSENRWNGYTF.

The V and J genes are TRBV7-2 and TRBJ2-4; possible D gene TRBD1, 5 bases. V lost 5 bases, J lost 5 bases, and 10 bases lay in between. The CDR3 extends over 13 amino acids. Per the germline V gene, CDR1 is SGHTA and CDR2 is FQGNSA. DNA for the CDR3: TGTGCCAGCAGCCGGACATGGGAAAACATTCAGTACTTC. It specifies CASSRTWENIQYF. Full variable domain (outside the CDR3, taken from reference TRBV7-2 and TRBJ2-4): GAGVSQSPSNKVTEKGKDVELRCDPISGHTALYWYRQSLGQGLEFLIYFQGNSAPDKSGLPSDRFSAERTGGSVSTLTIQRTQQEDSAVYLCASSRTWENIQYFGAGTRLSVL.

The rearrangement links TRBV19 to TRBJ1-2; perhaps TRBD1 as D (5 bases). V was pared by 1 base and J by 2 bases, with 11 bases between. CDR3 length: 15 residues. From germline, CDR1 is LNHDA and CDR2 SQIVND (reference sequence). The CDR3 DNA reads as TGTGCCAGTAGTATAGGGACAAGAGGAAACTATGGCTACACCTTC. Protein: CASSIGTRGNYGYTF.

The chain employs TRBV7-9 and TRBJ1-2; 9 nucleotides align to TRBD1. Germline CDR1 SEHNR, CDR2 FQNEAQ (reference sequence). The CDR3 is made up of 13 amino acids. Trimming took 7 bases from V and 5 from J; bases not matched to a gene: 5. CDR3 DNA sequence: TGTGCCAGCACCACCGGACAGGGGTATGGCTACACCTTC. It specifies CASTTGQGYGYTF.

CDR3 sequence reads: CASSLGQGANNQPQHF. The CDR3 region has the DNA TGTGCCAGCAGCTTAGGACAGGGGGCTAACAATCAGCCCCAGCATTTT. The gene calls are TRBV13 and TRBJ1-5; 9 bases map to TRBD1. CDR1 PRHDT and CDR2 FYEKMQ come from the germline V gene (reference sequence). V lost 0 bases, J lost 3 bases, and 3 bases stayed unmatched. This CDR3 has 16 amino acids.